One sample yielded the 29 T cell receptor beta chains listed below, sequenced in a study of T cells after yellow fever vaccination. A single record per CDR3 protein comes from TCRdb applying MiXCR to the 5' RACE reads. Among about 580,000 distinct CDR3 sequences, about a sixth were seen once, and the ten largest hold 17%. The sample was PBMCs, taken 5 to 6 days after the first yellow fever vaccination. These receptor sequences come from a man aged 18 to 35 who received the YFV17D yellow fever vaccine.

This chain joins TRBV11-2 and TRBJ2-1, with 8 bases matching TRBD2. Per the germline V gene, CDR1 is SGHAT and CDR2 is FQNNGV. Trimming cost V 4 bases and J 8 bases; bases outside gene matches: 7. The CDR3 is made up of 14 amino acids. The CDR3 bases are TGTGCCAGCAGCTCCGGGAGGGGGGCGGATGAGCAGTTCTTC. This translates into CASSSGRGADEQFF.

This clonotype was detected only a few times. CDR3 loop: CASSHNPAGGNYNEQFF. The CDR3 DNA follows: TGTGCCAGCAGCCACAACCCAGCCGGGGGCAACTACAATGAGCAGTTCTTC. The chain has TRBV7-6 and TRBJ2-1, with D tentatively TRBD1 or TRBD2 (6 bases each). The CDR3 has 17 amino acids. The ends were cut back, 5 bases at V and 3 bases at J, with 20 bases in the middle. The germline CDR1 and CDR2 sequences are SGHVS and FNYEAQ.

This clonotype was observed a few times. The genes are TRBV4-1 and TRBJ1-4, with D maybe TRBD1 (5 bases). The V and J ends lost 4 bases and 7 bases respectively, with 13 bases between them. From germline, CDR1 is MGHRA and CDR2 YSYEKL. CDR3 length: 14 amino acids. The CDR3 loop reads CASSLRDSLEKLFF. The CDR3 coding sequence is TGCGCCAGCAGCCTCAGAGACAGCCTTGAAAAACTGTTTTTT.

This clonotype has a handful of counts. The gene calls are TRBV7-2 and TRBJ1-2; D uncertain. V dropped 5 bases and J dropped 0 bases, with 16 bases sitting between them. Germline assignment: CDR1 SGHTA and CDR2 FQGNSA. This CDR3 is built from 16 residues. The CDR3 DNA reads TGTGCCAGCAGCCTTACTCACCCCTGGGCTAACTATGGCTACACCTTC. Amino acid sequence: CASSLTHPWANYGYTF.

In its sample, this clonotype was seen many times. DNA for the CDR3: TGTGCCAGCAGCTTCACTACGACAGGGAGGATCTACAATGAGCAGTTCTTC. Residues: CASSFTTTGRIYNEQFF. The rearrangement joins TRBV7-8 to TRBJ2-1; D may be TRBD1 (7 bases). The V gene's germline CDR1 is SGHVS and CDR2 FQNEAQ. This CDR3 has 17 residues. The ends were cut back, 3 bases at V and 3 bases at J, with 18 bases in the middle. The complete variable domain, with remaining parts taken from reference TRBV7-8 and TRBJ2-1, reads GAGVSQSPRYKVAKRGQDVALRCDPISGHVSLFWYQQALGQGPEFLTYFQNEAQLDKSGLPSDRFFAERPEGSVSTLKIQRTQQEDSAVYLCASSFTTTGRIYNEQFFGPGTRLTVL.

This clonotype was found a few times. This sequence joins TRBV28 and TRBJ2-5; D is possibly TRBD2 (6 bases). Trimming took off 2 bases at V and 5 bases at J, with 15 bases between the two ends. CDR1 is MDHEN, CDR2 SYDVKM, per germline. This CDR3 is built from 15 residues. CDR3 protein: CASSLAGLAKETQYF. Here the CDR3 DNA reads TGTGCCAGCAGTTTAGCCGGTCTAGCGAAGGAGACCCAGTACTTC.

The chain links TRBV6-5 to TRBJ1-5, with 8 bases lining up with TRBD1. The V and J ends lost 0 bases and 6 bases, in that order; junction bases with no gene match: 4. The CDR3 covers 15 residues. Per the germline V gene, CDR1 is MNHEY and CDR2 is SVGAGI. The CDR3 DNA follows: TGTGCCAGCAGTTACTCGATCAGGGGGCTTCAGCCCCAGCATTTT. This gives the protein CASSYSIRGLQPQHF.

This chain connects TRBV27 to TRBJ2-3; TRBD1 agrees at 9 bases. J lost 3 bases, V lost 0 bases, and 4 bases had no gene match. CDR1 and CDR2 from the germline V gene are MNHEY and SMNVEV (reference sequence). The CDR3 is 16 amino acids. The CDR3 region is CASSLSTGGYTDTQYF. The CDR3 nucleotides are TGTGCCAGCAGTTTATCGACAGGGGGTTATACAGATACGCAGTATTTT.

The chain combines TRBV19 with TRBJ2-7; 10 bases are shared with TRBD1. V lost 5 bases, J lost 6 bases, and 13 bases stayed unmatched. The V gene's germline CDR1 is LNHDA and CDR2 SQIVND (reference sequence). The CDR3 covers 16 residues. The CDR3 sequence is CASSASHWDRGSEQYF. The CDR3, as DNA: TGTGCCAGTAGTGCATCCCACTGGGACAGGGGATCCGAGCAGTACTTC.

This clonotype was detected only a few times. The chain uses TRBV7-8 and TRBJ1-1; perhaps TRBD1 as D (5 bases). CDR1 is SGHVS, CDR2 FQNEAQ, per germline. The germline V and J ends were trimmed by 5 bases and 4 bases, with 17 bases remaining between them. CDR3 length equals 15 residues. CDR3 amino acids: CASSQTRGEGTEAFF. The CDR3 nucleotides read TGTGCCAGCAGCCAAACACGGGGGGAGGGCACTGAAGCTTTCTTT.

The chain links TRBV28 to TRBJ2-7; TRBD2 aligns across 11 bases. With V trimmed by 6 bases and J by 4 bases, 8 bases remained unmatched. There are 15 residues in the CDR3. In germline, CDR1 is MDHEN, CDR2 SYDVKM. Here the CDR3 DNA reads TGTGCCAGCAGCCCAGCCGGGACTAGCGGATACGAGCAGTACGTC. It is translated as CASSPAGTSGYEQYV.

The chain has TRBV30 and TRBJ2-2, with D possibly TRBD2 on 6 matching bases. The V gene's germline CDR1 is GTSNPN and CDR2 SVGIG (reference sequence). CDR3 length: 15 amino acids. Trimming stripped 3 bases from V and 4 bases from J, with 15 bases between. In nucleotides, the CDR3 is TGTGCCTGGAGCCGCGGGGACCCCGGCACCGGGGAGCTGTTTTTT. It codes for CAWSRGDPGTGELFF.

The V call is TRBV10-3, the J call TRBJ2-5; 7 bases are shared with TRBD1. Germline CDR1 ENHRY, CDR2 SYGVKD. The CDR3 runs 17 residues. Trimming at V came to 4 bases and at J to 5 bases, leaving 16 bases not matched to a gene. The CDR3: CAISAQGRGLSGETQYF. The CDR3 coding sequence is TGTGCCATCAGTGCCCAAGGAAGGGGGCTGTCTGGGGAGACCCAGTACTTC.

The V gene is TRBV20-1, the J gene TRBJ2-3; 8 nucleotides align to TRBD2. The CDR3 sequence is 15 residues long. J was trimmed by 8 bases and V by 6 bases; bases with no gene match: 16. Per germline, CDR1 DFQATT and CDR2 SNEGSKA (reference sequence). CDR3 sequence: CSAPWRGAKRVTQYF. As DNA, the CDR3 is TGCAGTGCGCCTTGGCGGGGGGCCAAAAGAGTTACGCAGTATTTT.

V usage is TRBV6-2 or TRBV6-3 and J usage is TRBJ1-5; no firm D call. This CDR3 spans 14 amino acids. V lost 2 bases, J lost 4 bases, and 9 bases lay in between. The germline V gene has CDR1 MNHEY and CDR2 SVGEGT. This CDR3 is CASSYGGLNQPQHF. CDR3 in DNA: TGTGCCAGCAGTTACGGTGGGCTAAATCAGCCCCAGCATTTT.

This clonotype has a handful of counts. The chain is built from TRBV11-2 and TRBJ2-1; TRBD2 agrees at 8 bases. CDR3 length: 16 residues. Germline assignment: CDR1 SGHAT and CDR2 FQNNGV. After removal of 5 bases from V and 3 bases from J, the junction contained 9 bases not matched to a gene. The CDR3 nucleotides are TGTGCCAGCAGCCCACTTCAGAGCGGGGGCTACAATGAGCAGTTCTTC. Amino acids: CASSPLQSGGYNEQFF. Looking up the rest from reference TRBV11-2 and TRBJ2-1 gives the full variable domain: EAGVAQSPRYKIIEKRQSVAFWCNPISGHATLYWYQQILGQGPKLLIQFQNNGVVDDSQLPKDRFSAERLKGVDSTLKIQPAKLEDSAVYLCASSPLQSGGYNEQFFGPGTRLTVL.

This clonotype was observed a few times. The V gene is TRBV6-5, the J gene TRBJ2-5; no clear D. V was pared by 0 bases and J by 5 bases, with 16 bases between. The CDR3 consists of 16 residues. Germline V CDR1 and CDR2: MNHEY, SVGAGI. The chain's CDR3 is CASSYSISSRTETQYF. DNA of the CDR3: TGTGCCAGCAGTTACTCGATTTCAAGCAGGACGGAGACCCAGTACTTC.

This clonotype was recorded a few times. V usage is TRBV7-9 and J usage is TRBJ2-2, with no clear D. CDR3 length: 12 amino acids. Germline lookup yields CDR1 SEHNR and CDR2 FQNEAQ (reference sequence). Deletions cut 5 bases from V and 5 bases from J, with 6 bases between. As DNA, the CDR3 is TGTGCCAGCAGCCACAAGACCGGGGAGCTGTTTTTT. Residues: CASSHKTGELFF.

The CDR3 DNA is TGCAGTCCGGGGATCGAGACCCAGTACTTC. It translates to CSPGIETQYF. The chain carries TRBV20-1 and TRBJ2-5, with TRBD2 as a possible D gene (5 bases). Germline CDR1 is DFQATT and CDR2 is SNEGSKA (reference sequence). Trimming took off 8 bases at V and 5 bases at J, with 9 bases between the two ends. This CDR3 is 10 amino acids long.

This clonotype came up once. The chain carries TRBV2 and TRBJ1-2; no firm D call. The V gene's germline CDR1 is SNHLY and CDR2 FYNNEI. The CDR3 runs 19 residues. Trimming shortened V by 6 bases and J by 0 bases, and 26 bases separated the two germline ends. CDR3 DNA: TGTGCCAGCAGGACTACCCGGACGGAGACGTCACGATCTAACTATGGCTACACCTTC. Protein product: CASRTTRTETSRSNYGYTF.

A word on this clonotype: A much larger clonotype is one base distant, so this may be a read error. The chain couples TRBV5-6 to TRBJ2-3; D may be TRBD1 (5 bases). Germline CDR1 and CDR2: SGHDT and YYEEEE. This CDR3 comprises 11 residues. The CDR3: CASSLQDTPYF. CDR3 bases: TGTGCCAGCAGCTTACAGGATACGCCGTATTTT.

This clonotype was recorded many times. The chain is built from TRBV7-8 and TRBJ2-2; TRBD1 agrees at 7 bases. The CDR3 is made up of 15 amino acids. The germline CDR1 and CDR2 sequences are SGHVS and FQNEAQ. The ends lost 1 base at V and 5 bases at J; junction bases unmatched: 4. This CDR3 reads CASSLEHRGTGELFF. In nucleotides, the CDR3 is TGTGCCAGCAGCTTAGAACACAGGGGTACCGGGGAGCTGTTTTTT.

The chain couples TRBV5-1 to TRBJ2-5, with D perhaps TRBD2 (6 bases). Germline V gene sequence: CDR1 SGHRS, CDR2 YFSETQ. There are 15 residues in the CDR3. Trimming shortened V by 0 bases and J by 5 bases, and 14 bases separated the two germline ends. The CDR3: CASSLAGGDGETQYF. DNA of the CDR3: TGCGCCAGCAGCTTGGCCGGCGGGGATGGGGAGACCCAGTACTTC.

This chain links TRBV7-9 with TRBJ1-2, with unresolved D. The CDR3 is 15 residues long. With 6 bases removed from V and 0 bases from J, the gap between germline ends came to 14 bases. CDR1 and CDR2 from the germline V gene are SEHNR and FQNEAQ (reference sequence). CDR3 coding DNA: TGTGCCAGCAGTCCATCGGCAGGAGCTAACTATGGCTACACCTTC. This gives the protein CASSPSAGANYGYTF.

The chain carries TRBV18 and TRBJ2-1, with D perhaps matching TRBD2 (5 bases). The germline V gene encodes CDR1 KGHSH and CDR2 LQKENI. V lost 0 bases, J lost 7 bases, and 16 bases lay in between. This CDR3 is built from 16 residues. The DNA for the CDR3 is TGTGCCAGCTCACCACCGCGGCAGAGCCCGGGGAATGAGCAGTTCTTC. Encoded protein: CASSPPRQSPGNEQFF. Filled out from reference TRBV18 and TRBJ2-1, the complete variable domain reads NAGVMQNPRHLVRRRGQEARLRCSPMKGHSHVYWYRQLPEEGLKFMVYLQKENIIDESGMPKERFSAEFPKEGPSILRIQQVVRGDSAAYFCASSPPRQSPGNEQFFGPGTRLTVL.

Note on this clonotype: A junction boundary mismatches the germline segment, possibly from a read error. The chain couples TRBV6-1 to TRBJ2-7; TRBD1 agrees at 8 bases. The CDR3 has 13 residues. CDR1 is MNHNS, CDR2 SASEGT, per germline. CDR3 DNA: TGTGCCAGCAGTCGTACCGAGGGACAGGCTTTGGACTTC. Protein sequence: CASSRTEGQALDF.

The CDR3 region has the DNA TGCAGTGCCCCCATAGGACAGGGGGCGGGTGGCTACACCTTC. Translated, it gives CSAPIGQGAGGYTF. This rearrangement joins TRBV20-1 to TRBJ1-2, with 11 bases lining up with TRBD1. Germline CDR1 and CDR2: DFQATT and SNEGSKA (reference sequence). V lost 6 bases to trimming and J lost 7 bases; unmatched junction nucleotides: 10. The CDR3 has 14 residues.

CDR3 amino acids: CSAGPGGRNSPLHF. The CDR3 nucleotides read TGCAGTGCTGGCCCCGGGGGGCGTAATTCACCCCTCCACTTT. The chain carries TRBV20-1 and TRBJ1-6, with D tentatively TRBD1 (6 bases). Trimming removed 5 bases at V and 6 bases at J, with 14 bases between. Per the germline V gene, CDR1 is DFQATT and CDR2 is SNEGSKA (reference sequence). The CDR3 extends over 14 amino acids.

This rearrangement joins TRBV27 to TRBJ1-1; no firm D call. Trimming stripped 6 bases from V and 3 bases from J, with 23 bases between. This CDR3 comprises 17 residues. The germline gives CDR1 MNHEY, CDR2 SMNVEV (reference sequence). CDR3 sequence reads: CASRKGAGLIRDTEAFF. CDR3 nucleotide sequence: TGTGCCAGCAGGAAGGGCGCGGGTCTGATCCGAGACACTGAAGCTTTCTTT.